The 17 T cell receptor beta chains in this list originate from one sample, sequenced in a study of shared clonotypes between healthy human individuals. The data were produced by immunoSEQ multiplex PCR, yet TCRdb's version contains in-frame clones alone and is incomplete. This table holds fewer than 550,000 clones, about 80% found once. The sequencing sample was made of PBMCs. The receptor set was obtained from a woman between 40 and 55 years old in good health. Some clones in this sample may be carry-over from other donors' samples.

This chain uses TRBV18 with TRBJ1-1; 7 bases fit TRBD1. The CDR3 extends over 19 amino acids. V gave up 4 bases and J gave up 1 base; unmatched junction bases: 18. Per the germline V gene, CDR1 is KGHSH and CDR2 is LQKENI. The CDR3 nucleotides are TGTGCCAGCTCACTCTCGCCCCCGTATAGACAGGGTGAGAACACTGAAGCTTTCTTT. Translated, it gives CASSLSPPYRQGENTEAFF.

The genes are TRBV30 and TRBJ2-5; unclear D gene. The CDR3 runs 11 residues. Trimming took 0 bases from V and 5 from J, leaving 4 bases between them. Germline V gives CDR1 GTSNPN, CDR2 SVGIG (reference sequence). The CDR3 DNA sequence: TGTGCCTGGAGTGTGTCTGAGACCCAGTACTTC. Protein product: CAWSVSETQYF.

This CDR3 reads CASSSTPMNTEAFF. The CDR3 coding sequence is TGTGCCAGCAGCTCAACCCCTATGAACACTGAAGCTTTCTTT. This chain links TRBV7-9 with TRBJ1-1, with unresolved D. Between the trimmed V and J ends, which lost 4 bases and 0 bases, there was a span of 9 bases. Germline V gene sequence: CDR1 SEHNR, CDR2 FQNEAQ (reference sequence). CDR3 length: 14 amino acids.

In its sample, this clone was seen once. This chain links TRBV2 with TRBJ1-1, with D possibly being TRBD1 (6 bases). Per the germline V gene, CDR1 is SNHLY and CDR2 is FYNNEI. Trimming removed 5 bases from V and 12 bases from J, with 19 bases in between. CDR3 size: 13 residues. The chain's CDR3 is CASSFKEGGTTFF. DNA for the CDR3: TGTGCCAGCAGTTTTAAGGAAGGGGGAACTACTTTCTTT. The whole variable domain, remainder taken from reference TRBV2 and TRBJ1-1, is EPEVTQTPSHQVTQMGQEVILRCVPISNHLYFYWYRQILGQKVEFLVSFYNNEISEKSEIFDDQFSVERPDGSNFTLKIRSTKLEDSAMYFCASSFKEGGTTFFGQGTRLTVV.

The rearrangement joins TRBV9 to TRBJ2-1; 9 positions match TRBD1. V was clipped by 3 bases and J by 9 bases; unmatched bases: 7. The CDR3 sequence is 14 residues long. Germline assignment: CDR1 SGDLS and CDR2 YYNGEE. Here the CDR3 DNA reads TGTGCCAGCAGCGAGCCGGGACAGGGAGGTGAGCAGTTCTTC. Translating it yields CASSEPGQGGEQFF.

This chain uses TRBV5-4 with TRBJ2-3; 8 nucleotides agree with TRBD2. V was clipped by 3 bases and J by 2 bases; unmatched bases: 8. The germline V gene encodes CDR1 SGHNT and CDR2 YYREEE (reference sequence). This CDR3 is built from 16 residues. DNA of the CDR3: TGTGCCAGCAGCTCGGGGGGGACTAGGCACACAGATACGCAGTATTTT. Translated: CASSSGGTRHTDTQYF. The variable domain in full, with the rest retrieved from reference TRBV5-4 and TRBJ2-3, is ETGVTQSPTHLIKTRGQQVTLRCSSQSGHNTVSWYQQALGQGPQFIFQYYREEENGRGNFPPRFSGLQFPNYSSELNVNALELDDSALYLCASSSGGTRHTDTQYFGPGTRLTVL.

The chain uses TRBV28 and TRBJ2-2; no clear D gene. The germline gives CDR1 MDHEN, CDR2 SYDVKM. Trimming removed 7 bases at V and 4 bases at J, with 7 bases between. The CDR3 has 12 amino acids. This chain's CDR3 is CASTIFTGELFF. The CDR3 DNA is TGTGCCAGCACCATCTTCACCGGGGAGCTGTTTTTT.

The chain links TRBV7-9 to TRBJ2-2; D is perhaps TRBD1 or TRBD2 (6 bases each). This CDR3 is 15 amino acids long. CDR1 and CDR2 from the germline V gene are SEHNR and FQNEAQ (reference sequence). Trimming pared 5 bases from V and 1 base from J, leaving 11 bases between. The CDR3 DNA sequence: TGTGCCAGCAGCCGCGGGACACAGAACACCGGGGAGCTGTTTTTT. Its protein is CASSRGTQNTGELFF.

The chain combines TRBV28 with TRBJ1-2; the D gene is possibly TRBD1 (6 bases). Trimming took off 3 bases at V and 7 bases at J, with 9 bases between the two ends. CDR3 size: 12 residues. CDR1 is MDHEN, CDR2 SYDVKM, per germline. The CDR3: CASSLRGGGYTF. For the CDR3, the DNA is TGTGCCAGCAGTTTGAGAGGGGGTGGCTACACCTTC.

The chain carries TRBV5-1 and TRBJ1-2; D call uncertain. Germline CDR1 reads SGHRS; CDR2 reads YFSETQ. This CDR3 has 14 amino acids. Trimming removed 1 base from V and 4 bases from J, with 11 bases in between. CDR3 DNA sequence: TGCGCCAGCAGCTTGTGGGGTTCCCTCTATGGCTACACCTTC. This codes for CASSLWGSLYGYTF.

This clone was picked up a small number of times. J is TRBJ1-4 and V is TRBV4-3; 11 bases line up with TRBD1. Germline trimming cut 3 bases from V and 5 bases from J; bases unmatched to any gene: 2. This CDR3 contains 15 residues. The germline CDR1 and CDR2 sequences are LGHNA and YSLEER. CDR3 bases: TGCGCCAGCAGCCAGGACAGGGGGCAAAATGAAAAACTGTTTTTT. Amino acids: CASSQDRGQNEKLFF.

J is TRBJ2-5 and V is TRBV15; 9 nucleotides match TRBD1. V gave up 4 bases and J gave up 2 bases; unmatched junction bases: 17. The CDR3 covers 19 residues. Germline V gene data show CDR1 as LNHNV and CDR2 as YYDKDF (reference sequence). For the CDR3, the DNA is TGTGCCACCAGCAATACCGGGACAGGGCGTCGAGACTGGCAAGAGACCCAGTACTTC. As protein: CATSNTGTGRRDWQETQYF. The whole variable domain, remainder taken from reference TRBV15 and TRBJ2-5, is DAMVIQNPRYQVTQFGKPVTLSCSQTLNHNVMYWYQQKSSQAPKLLFHYYDKDFNNEADTPDNFQSRRPNTSFCFLDIRSPGLGDTAMYLCATSNTGTGRRDWQETQYFGPGTRLLVL.

This clone was counted at least ten times. This chain uses TRBV6-1 with TRBJ1-5; TRBD1 might be the D (6 bases). Per germline, CDR1 MNHNS and CDR2 SASEGT. Trimming pared 2 bases from V and 5 bases from J, leaving 19 bases between. This CDR3 is 17 amino acids long. The DNA of the CDR3 is TGTGCCAGCAGTGAACGTAGGGGGACGCCGGGGGATCAGCCCCAGCATTTT. As protein: CASSERRGTPGDQPQHF.

This chain uses TRBV18 with TRBJ1-1, with D hard to call. Trimming pared 4 bases from V and 4 bases from J, leaving 10 bases between. The CDR3 covers 13 residues. Germline V gene lookup returns CDR1 KGHSH and CDR2 LQKENI. The chain's CDR3 is CASSLYTVTEAFF. As DNA, the CDR3 is TGTGCCAGCTCACTATACACCGTCACTGAAGCTTTCTTT.

The chain has TRBV25-1 and TRBJ2-7; no clear D. The germline CDR1 and CDR2 sequences are MGHDK and SYGVNS. The CDR3 sequence is 15 residues long. The V and J ends lost 5 bases and 5 bases respectively, with 19 bases between them. The CDR3: CASSPRTGGPHEQYF. The CDR3 DNA sequence: TGTGCCAGCAGTCCACGGACGGGCGGCCCCCACGAGCAGTACTTC.

Regarding this clone: At one of its ends the junction is not consistent with the germline gene, which may arise from a read error. The CDR3 reads CASSIGTPNTGAFF. The CDR3 DNA is TGTGCCAGCAGCATCGGGACACCGAACACTGGAGCTTTCTTT. The rearrangement uses TRBV11-2 and TRBJ1-1; TRBD1 might be the D (6 bases). The CDR3 has 14 amino acids. CDR1 and CDR2 (germline): SGHAT, FQNNGV.

Written as DNA, the CDR3 is TGTGCCAGCAGCTTAGATGGGCAAACGTACAATGAGCAGTTCTTC. Amino acids: CASSLDGQTYNEQFF. This chain links TRBV7-2 with TRBJ2-1; D remains unclear. Trimming pared 1 base from V and 4 bases from J, leaving 11 bases between. Germline assignment: CDR1 SGHTA and CDR2 FQGNSA. The CDR3 has 15 residues.